The clone carrying this T cell receptor (beta chain) has just a few counts. What it binds is unknown. Data came from immunoSEQ multiplex PCR; TCRdb stores just in-frame clones and leaves some out. The sample holds tens of thousands of clones; more than 70% are singletons and the top ten take nearly 7%. This sample was taken from a study of OX40 agonist ivuxolimab in advanced cancers. About the study: Patients were dosed intravenously with ivuxolimab at 0.01 to 10 mg/kg every 2 weeks. Notes on the study in general: Partial responders treated at 0.1-3.0 mg/kg exhibited clonal expansion among the lowest measured. At 0.1 to 3.0 mg/kg, CD4+ and CD8+ blood T cells expanded clonally by week 6.

The CDR3 has 13 residues. The V and J ends lost 5 bases and 4 bases respectively, with 12 bases between them. Germline CDR1 reads SGHRS; CDR2 reads YFSETQ. The timepoints at which blood was sampled were baseline, cycle 4 day 1, and cycle 7 day 1. This chain links TRBV5-1 with TRBJ1-2; D is perhaps TRBD1 (6 bases). This clonotype originated in an adult with an advanced solid tumor such as melanoma, head and neck, liver or kidney cancer. Sequences were derived from CD4+ or CD8+ T cells sorted from blood, sampled in a trial of the OX40 agonist ivuxolimab. CDR3 bases: TGCGCCAGCAGGTCGGAGGACAGCTATGGCTACACCTTC. It is translated as CASRSEDSYGYTF.